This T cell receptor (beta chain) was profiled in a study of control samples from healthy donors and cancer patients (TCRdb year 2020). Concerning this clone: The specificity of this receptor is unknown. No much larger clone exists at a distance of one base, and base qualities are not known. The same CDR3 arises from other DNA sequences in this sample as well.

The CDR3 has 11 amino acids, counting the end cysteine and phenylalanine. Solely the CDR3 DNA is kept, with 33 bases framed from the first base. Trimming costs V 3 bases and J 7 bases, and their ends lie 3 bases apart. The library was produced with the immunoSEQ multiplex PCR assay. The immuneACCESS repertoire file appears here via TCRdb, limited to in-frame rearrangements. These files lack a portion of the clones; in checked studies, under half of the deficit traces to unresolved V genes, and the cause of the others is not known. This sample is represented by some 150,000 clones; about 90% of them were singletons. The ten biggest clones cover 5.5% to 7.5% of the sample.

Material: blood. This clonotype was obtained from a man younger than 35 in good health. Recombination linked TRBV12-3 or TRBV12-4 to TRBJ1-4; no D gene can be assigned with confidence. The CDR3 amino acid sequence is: CASSLGEKLFF. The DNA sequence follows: TGTGCCAGCAGTTTGGGTGAAAAACTGTTTTTT.